Below, 5 T cell receptor beta chains from the same sample are listed, as sequenced in a study of T-cell reconstitution after alpha-beta-depleted transplantation in children. The library targeted TCRbeta and was prepared with unique molecular identifiers. One entry per CDR3 protein results from TCRdb running MiXCR on the PCR reads. The table lists around 700,000 distinct CDR3 sequences, less than 15% of them singletons. The sample in question was PBMCs, obtained before TCRalphabeta/CD19-depleted stem cell transplant. Every receptor here comes from a girl aged 2 to 9 with congenital amegakaryocytic thrombocytopenia, due to receive a stem cell transplant.

This clonotype was picked up a small number of times. The genes are TRBV7-9 and TRBJ2-7, with unresolved D. CDR3 length: 12 amino acids. V dropped 4 bases and J dropped 2 bases, with 6 bases sitting between them. Germline loops: CDR1 SEHNR, CDR2 FQNEAQ (reference sequence). CDR3 bases: TGTGCCAGCAGCTCAAAAGCCTACGAGCAGTACTTC. This codes for CASSSKAYEQYF.

The V and J genes are TRBV11-2 and TRBJ2-4; 12 bases align to TRBD1. CDR3 size: 18 residues. V lost 5 bases to trimming and J lost 7 bases; unmatched junction nucleotides: 15. Germline CDR1 and CDR2: SGHAT and FQNNGV. This CDR3 is CASSPRWVTGTGGNIQYF. The CDR3 DNA follows: TGTGCCAGCAGCCCGCGGTGGGTAACCGGGACAGGGGGCAACATTCAGTACTTC. Complete variable domain (other parts from reference TRBV11-2 and TRBJ2-4): EAGVAQSPRYKIIEKRQSVAFWCNPISGHATLYWYQQILGQGPKLLIQFQNNGVVDDSQLPKDRFSAERLKGVDSTLKIQPAKLEDSAVYLCASSPRWVTGTGGNIQYFGAGTRLSVL.

In the case of this clonotype: A read error may be the cause here, since a much bigger clone is one base away. This rearrangement joins TRBV7-6 to TRBJ2-3, with D possibly TRBD1 on 5 matching bases. The CDR3 is 15 residues long. Germline V gene lookup returns CDR1 SGHVS and CDR2 FNYEAQ. This chain's CDR3 is CASNLWGSSTDTQYF. CDR3 DNA: TGTGCCAGCAACTTATGGGGCAGTAGCACAGATACGCAGTATTTT.

This clonotype was recorded a few times. This sequence joins TRBV7-6 and TRBJ2-1; unclear D gene. Germline V lookup: CDR1 SGHVS, CDR2 FNYEAQ. Trimming shortened V by 4 bases and J by 8 bases, and 12 bases separated the two germline ends. The CDR3 totals 13 residues. CDR3 bases: TGTGCCAGCAGCTCAGGACCCAGCTATGAGCAGTTCTTC. Its translation is CASSSGPSYEQFF.

In this sample, this clonotype turned up many times. The chain uses TRBV27 and TRBJ2-2; no clear D gene. Trimming cost V 6 bases and J 3 bases, with 11 bases left between them. From germline, CDR1 is MNHEY and CDR2 SMNVEV (reference sequence). The CDR3 runs 14 residues. CDR3 DNA sequence: TGTGCCAGCAGAAGGACCTTGGACACCGGGGAGCTGTTTTTT. As protein: CASRRTLDTGELFF.